Listed below are T cell receptor beta chains from one sample, sequenced in a study of T cell repertoires in cytomegalovirus infection. Antigen specificity for these receptors is unknown. TCRdb called the reads again in MiXCR, with one record for every CDR3 protein. The table shows about 900,000 distinct CDR3 sequences, with around a third occurring only once. The sample consisted of cultured CD8+ T cells from PBMCs, taken from culture after CMV antigen stimulation. The source of these receptors is a human donor in good health (CMV status not recorded). Some clones in this sample may be carry-over from other donors' samples. Each CDR3 is given with its conserved first and last residue. Fields, in order: V gene, J gene, D gene, CDR3 length, clone size, CDR3 DNA, CDR3 protein. D genes are given only for firm matches. The size field is filled for only some rows; it gives once, few, many or a size class.

v_call: TRBV4-1; j_call: TRBJ2-3; d_call: -; cdr3_length: 14; clone_size: few; cdr3_nt: TGCGCCAGCAGCCCCCCGGGCCTCACAGATACGCAGTATTTT; cdr3_aa: CASSPPGLTDTQYF
v_call: TRBV12-5; j_call: TRBJ2-7; d_call: TRBD1; cdr3_length: 18; clone_size: many; cdr3_nt: TGTGCTAGTGGTTTGGGGGACAGGAGGGAACTGGACTCCTACGAGCAGTACTTC; cdr3_aa: CASGLGDRRELDSYEQYF
v_call: TRBV9; j_call: TRBJ2-2; d_call: TRBD2; cdr3_length: 15; clone_size: -; cdr3_nt: TGTGCCAGTCGTGGAGCGGGGGGGAACACCGAGGAGCTGTTTTTT; cdr3_aa: CASRGAGGNTEELFF
v_call: TRBV7-6; j_call: TRBJ1-5; d_call: TRBD1; cdr3_length: 16; clone_size: many; cdr3_nt: TGTGCCAGCAGCTTGGGGACAGGGGGCGCGAGGCAGCCCCAGCATTTT; cdr3_aa: CASSLGTGGARQPQHF
v_call: TRBV25-1; j_call: TRBJ1-5; d_call: -; cdr3_length: 10; clone_size: -; cdr3_nt: TGTGCCAGCGGGCAGGGGCCCCAGCATTTT; cdr3_aa: CASGQGPQHF
v_call: TRBV19; j_call: TRBJ2-3; d_call: TRBD2; cdr3_length: 16; clone_size: -; cdr3_nt: TGTGCCAGTAGTGCTCGAACTAGCGGACTCACAGATACGCAGTATTTT; cdr3_aa: CASSARTSGLTDTQYF
v_call: TRBV7-8; j_call: TRBJ2-2; d_call: -; cdr3_length: 15; clone_size: -; cdr3_nt: TGTGCCAGCAGCCCGAGGGGGGGGGTCACCGGGGAGCTGTTTTTT; cdr3_aa: CASSPRGGVTGELFF
v_call: TRBV19; j_call: TRBJ2-7; d_call: TRBD2; cdr3_length: 17; clone_size: -; cdr3_nt: TGTGCCAGTAGCCCCCCCCCGAGTAGCGGGCGCTCCTACGAGCAGTACTTC; cdr3_aa: CASSPPPSSGRSYEQYF
v_call: TRBV7-6; j_call: TRBJ1-6; d_call: TRBD1; cdr3_length: 15; clone_size: few; cdr3_nt: TGTGCCAGCAGCGCGTCCGGGACAGGGGGTTCACCCCTCCACTTT; cdr3_aa: CASSASGTGGSPLHF
v_call: TRBV10-3; j_call: TRBJ2-1; d_call: -; cdr3_length: 13; clone_size: few; cdr3_nt: TGTGCCATCAGTGAGTTGGACTCCAGTGAGCAGTTCTTC; cdr3_aa: CAISELDSSEQFF
v_call: TRBV19; j_call: TRBJ2-3; d_call: -; cdr3_length: 13; clone_size: -; cdr3_nt: TGTGCCAGTAGTCCTCCGGGACTAGATACGCAGTATTTT; cdr3_aa: CASSPPGLDTQYF
v_call: TRBV28; j_call: TRBJ1-1; d_call: -; cdr3_length: 11; clone_size: many; cdr3_nt: TGTGCCAGCAGTCCAGGGTTTGAAGCTTTCTTT; cdr3_aa: CASSPGFEAFF
v_call: TRBV6-2/TRBV6-3; j_call: TRBJ1-2; d_call: -; cdr3_length: 13; clone_size: -; cdr3_nt: TGTGCCAGCAGTTACCCGATCGGGGATGGCTACACCTTC; cdr3_aa: CASSYPIGDGYTF
v_call: TRBV7-6; j_call: TRBJ1-1; d_call: -; cdr3_length: 17; clone_size: many; cdr3_nt: TGTGCCAGCAGCTTAGAATCAGGGGTTAACATGAACACTGAAGCTTTCTTT; cdr3_aa: CASSLESGVNMNTEAFF
v_call: TRBV2; j_call: TRBJ2-3; d_call: TRBD2; cdr3_length: 17; clone_size: -; cdr3_nt: TGTGCCGTGGGGCTAGCGGGGGCGGTGGGGTTTTCAGATACGCAGTATTTT; cdr3_aa: CAVGLAGAVGFSDTQYF
v_call: TRBV7-2; j_call: TRBJ2-7; d_call: TRBD2; cdr3_length: 15; clone_size: few; cdr3_nt: TGTGCCAGCAGCCACGGGACTAGCGGGAGTTACGAGCAGTACTTC; cdr3_aa: CASSHGTSGSYEQYF
v_call: TRBV11-2; j_call: TRBJ2-5; d_call: TRBD1; cdr3_length: 15; clone_size: few; cdr3_nt: TGTGCCAGCAGCCCGGGACAGGGACGTGGCGGGACCCAGTACTTC; cdr3_aa: CASSPGQGRGGTQYF
v_call: TRBV12-3/TRBV12-4; j_call: TRBJ1-2; d_call: -; cdr3_length: 14; clone_size: -; cdr3_nt: TGTGCCAGCAGTATCGACCGGGACATCTATGGCTACACCTTC; cdr3_aa: CASSIDRDIYGYTF
v_call: TRBV5-1; j_call: TRBJ2-5; d_call: -; cdr3_length: 15; clone_size: -; cdr3_nt: TGCGCCAGCAGCGAACATTATGCGCCCCAAGAGACCCAGTACTTC; cdr3_aa: CASSEHYAPQETQYF
v_call: TRBV7-8; j_call: TRBJ1-1; d_call: -; cdr3_length: 14; clone_size: many; cdr3_nt: TGTGCCAGCAGCTTAGCCAGGGTGAACACTGAAGCTTTCTTT; cdr3_aa: CASSLARVNTEAFF
v_call: TRBV27; j_call: TRBJ1-5; d_call: -; cdr3_length: 13; clone_size: -; cdr3_nt: TGTGCCAGCAGTTTATATTGGGATCAGCCCCAGCATTTT; cdr3_aa: CASSLYWDQPQHF
v_call: TRBV15; j_call: TRBJ1-5; d_call: -; cdr3_length: 15; clone_size: few; cdr3_nt: TGTGCCACCAGCAGAGGGGATTCGAGCAATCAGCCCCAGCATTTT; cdr3_aa: CATSRGDSSNQPQHF
v_call: TRBV7-6; j_call: TRBJ1-4; d_call: -; cdr3_length: 13; clone_size: -; cdr3_nt: TGTGCCAGCAGCCCACCGGGAGGGTCAAAACTGTTTTTT; cdr3_aa: CASSPPGGSKLFF
v_call: TRBV7-7; j_call: TRBJ2-5; d_call: TRBD2; cdr3_length: 15; clone_size: few; cdr3_nt: TGTGCTAGCAGCTCCAGCGGGGGGCGAAGAGAGACCCAGTACTTC; cdr3_aa: CASSSSGGRRETQYF
v_call: TRBV28; j_call: TRBJ2-1; d_call: -; cdr3_length: 15; clone_size: -; cdr3_nt: TGTGCCAGCACCCAGGGGTTAGACAAAGGGGATGAGCAGTTCTTC; cdr3_aa: CASTQGLDKGDEQFF
v_call: TRBV12-3/TRBV12-4; j_call: TRBJ2-2; d_call: TRBD2; cdr3_length: 18; clone_size: few; cdr3_nt: TGTGCCAGCAGTTTCGGGACTAGCGGGGGCGTGAGAACCGGGGAGCTGTTTTTT; cdr3_aa: CASSFGTSGGVRTGELFF
v_call: TRBV14; j_call: TRBJ2-2; d_call: TRBD2; cdr3_length: 17; clone_size: few; cdr3_nt: TGTGCCAGCAGCCATCCGGGACTAGCGGGGATAACCGGGGAGCTGTTTTTT; cdr3_aa: CASSHPGLAGITGELFF
v_call: TRBV7-8; j_call: TRBJ2-1; d_call: -; cdr3_length: 14; clone_size: many; cdr3_nt: TGTGCCAGCAGCTCCCCGGGGGTCCTCGATGAGCAGTTCTTC; cdr3_aa: CASSSPGVLDEQFF
v_call: TRBV28; j_call: TRBJ2-1; d_call: -; cdr3_length: 14; clone_size: few; cdr3_nt: TGTGCCAGCAGTTGGGCGCAGGAGGGGAATGAGCAGTTCTTC; cdr3_aa: CASSWAQEGNEQFF
v_call: TRBV28; j_call: TRBJ1-5; d_call: -; cdr3_length: 16; clone_size: once; cdr3_nt: TGTGCCAGCAGTAATGTCGGGGGGTACGGCAATCAGCCCCAGCATTTT; cdr3_aa: CASSNVGGYGNQPQHF
v_call: TRBV6-1; j_call: TRBJ1-5; d_call: -; cdr3_length: 16; clone_size: few; cdr3_nt: TGTGCCAGCAGTGAAGCATTTAGAGGGGCCAATCAGCCCCAGCATTTT; cdr3_aa: CASSEAFRGANQPQHF
v_call: TRBV6-6; j_call: TRBJ1-5; d_call: -; cdr3_length: 15; clone_size: few; cdr3_nt: TGTGCCAGCAGTTACTCGGGGGCTGGCAATCAGCCCCAGCATTTT; cdr3_aa: CASSYSGAGNQPQHF
v_call: TRBV12-3/TRBV12-4; j_call: TRBJ1-1; d_call: -; cdr3_length: 13; clone_size: few; cdr3_nt: TGTGCCAGCAATCGAGGGGGTTACACTGAAGCTTTCTTT; cdr3_aa: CASNRGGYTEAFF
v_call: TRBV20-1; j_call: TRBJ1-5; d_call: TRBD1; cdr3_length: 15; clone_size: -; cdr3_nt: TGCAGTGCTCCAAGGACAGGGGGGGGGTATCAGCCCCAGCATTTT; cdr3_aa: CSAPRTGGGYQPQHF
v_call: TRBV7-2; j_call: TRBJ1-1; d_call: -; cdr3_length: 19; clone_size: once; cdr3_nt: TGTGCCAGCAGTCCCCCGGTGAAGAGAGGGTTGGGAATGAACACTGAAGCTTTCTTT; cdr3_aa: CASSPPVKRGLGMNTEAFF
v_call: TRBV29-1; j_call: TRBJ1-4; d_call: -; cdr3_length: 11; clone_size: -; cdr3_nt: TGCAGCGTTGGCCAGGGAGTAAAACTGTTTTTT; cdr3_aa: CSVGQGVKLFF
v_call: TRBV6-6; j_call: TRBJ1-1; d_call: -; cdr3_length: 13; clone_size: -; cdr3_nt: TGTGCCAGCAGGGACAAACTTCTTGATGAAGCTTTCTTT; cdr3_aa: CASRDKLLDEAFF
v_call: TRBV7-2; j_call: TRBJ2-2; d_call: TRBD2; cdr3_length: 17; clone_size: many; cdr3_nt: TGTGCCAGCAGCCCGGTCTCTAGCGGGGGCTGGGCCGGGGAGCTGTTTTTT; cdr3_aa: CASSPVSSGGWAGELFF
v_call: TRBV6-2/TRBV6-3; j_call: TRBJ1-5; d_call: -; cdr3_length: 14; clone_size: -; cdr3_nt: TGTGCCAGCAGACTTGACAGCGCTAATCAGCCCCAGCATTTT; cdr3_aa: CASRLDSANQPQHF
v_call: TRBV2; j_call: TRBJ2-2; d_call: TRBD2; cdr3_length: 16; clone_size: -; cdr3_nt: TGTGCCAGCAGTTGGACTAGCGGGGGGAACACCGGGGAGCTGTTTTTT; cdr3_aa: CASSWTSGGNTGELFF
v_call: TRBV6-2/TRBV6-3; j_call: TRBJ1-2; d_call: -; cdr3_length: 14; clone_size: -; cdr3_nt: TGTGCCAGCAGTACAGGATTCCTGGGCTATGGCTACACCTTC; cdr3_aa: CASSTGFLGYGYTF
v_call: TRBV5-1; j_call: TRBJ2-1; d_call: TRBD1; cdr3_length: 15; clone_size: -; cdr3_nt: TGCGCCAGCAGCGATCCGGGACAGGGCCTCAATGAGCAGTTCTTC; cdr3_aa: CASSDPGQGLNEQFF
v_call: TRBV7-6; j_call: TRBJ1-2; d_call: -; cdr3_length: 16; clone_size: many; cdr3_nt: TGTGCCAGCAGCTTAGGGAGACCGGACGGTAACTATGGCTACACCTTC; cdr3_aa: CASSLGRPDGNYGYTF
v_call: TRBV28; j_call: TRBJ2-1; d_call: -; cdr3_length: 13; clone_size: -; cdr3_nt: TGTGCCAACAGTCCCCCCAAAGACAATGAGCAGTTCTTC; cdr3_aa: CANSPPKDNEQFF
v_call: TRBV19; j_call: TRBJ2-1; d_call: -; cdr3_length: 13; clone_size: few; cdr3_nt: TGTGCCAGTAGACGGAGCTCCTACAATGAGCAGTTCTTC; cdr3_aa: CASRRSSYNEQFF
v_call: TRBV5-4; j_call: TRBJ2-3; d_call: -; cdr3_length: 15; clone_size: few; cdr3_nt: TGTGCCAGCAGCTTGGGTGGGGTTGGACAAGATACGCAGTATTTT; cdr3_aa: CASSLGGVGQDTQYF
v_call: TRBV7-2; j_call: TRBJ2-7; d_call: -; cdr3_length: 16; clone_size: many; cdr3_nt: TGTGCCAGCAGCTTATTACGACAGGCGAGCTCCTACGAGCAGTACTTC; cdr3_aa: CASSLLRQASSYEQYF
v_call: TRBV5-5; j_call: TRBJ1-4; d_call: -; cdr3_length: 17; clone_size: -; cdr3_nt: TGTGCCAGCAGCTTAGTACCGGGGACCATTAGGGAGAGAAAACTGTTTTTT; cdr3_aa: CASSLVPGTIRERKLFF
v_call: TRBV5-6; j_call: TRBJ1-6; d_call: -; cdr3_length: 15; clone_size: few; cdr3_nt: TGTGCCAGCAGCCCGGACGGGGAATATAATTCACCCCTCCACTTT; cdr3_aa: CASSPDGEYNSPLHF
v_call: TRBV9; j_call: TRBJ1-1; d_call: -; cdr3_length: 13; clone_size: few; cdr3_nt: TGTGCCAGCAGCGTAGCGGGGGCCACTGAAGCTTTCTTT; cdr3_aa: CASSVAGATEAFF
v_call: TRBV7-6; j_call: TRBJ1-1; d_call: TRBD1; cdr3_length: 15; clone_size: many; cdr3_nt: TGTGCCAGCAGCTTAGGAACAGGGGGCGGCTCTGGAGCTTTCTTT; cdr3_aa: CASSLGTGGGSGAFF
v_call: TRBV4-1; j_call: TRBJ2-7; d_call: TRBD2; cdr3_length: 18; clone_size: -; cdr3_nt: TGCGCCAGCAGCCAAGCGACACCAACGACTAGCTCAACCTACGAGCAGTACTTC; cdr3_aa: CASSQATPTTSSTYEQYF
v_call: TRBV7-6; j_call: TRBJ2-2; d_call: -; cdr3_length: 14; clone_size: many; cdr3_nt: TGTGCCAGCAGCTTTAAGCCCTACACCGGGGAGCTGTTTTTT; cdr3_aa: CASSFKPYTGELFF